Below are 4 T cell receptor beta chains sequenced from a single sample in a study of blood T cells in healthy people across ages. Using a J-beta primer mix together with a sample-barcoded 5' primer, a second PCR was run for 7 to 11 cycles. Each CDR3 protein is one row after TCRdb ran MiXCR on the 5' RACE reads. The repertoire holds just under 900,000 distinct CDR3 sequences, with under 35% as singletons. Sequenced sample: blood. All receptors derive from a woman aged 80 or older in good health.

The chain joins TRBV10-2 to TRBJ1-6; D unresolved. Trimming removed 1 base from V and 3 bases from J, with 10 bases in between. The CDR3 length is 16 residues. CDR1 and CDR2 from the germline V gene are WSHSY and SAAADI. Written as DNA, the CDR3 is TGCGCCAGCAGTGAGTTTGGGCAGGTCTATAATTCACCCCTCCACTTT. Its protein is CASSEFGQVYNSPLHF.

This clonotype appeared a few times. The chain combines TRBV19 with TRBJ2-1, with D possibly being TRBD1 (6 bases). The CDR3 is made up of 17 amino acids. Trimming pared 9 bases from V and 7 bases from J, leaving 28 bases between. The germline V gene encodes CDR1 LNHDA and CDR2 SQIVND (reference sequence). CDR3 sequence reads: CASSRNGQPRTGNEQFF. The CDR3 DNA reads as TGTGCCAGCAGCCGAAATGGACAGCCCCGAACAGGGAATGAGCAGTTCTTC.

This clonotype was counted a few times. J is TRBJ2-5 and V is TRBV7-9; D possibly corresponds to TRBD2 (5 bases). There are 16 residues in the CDR3. Looked up from germline, CDR1 is SEHNR and CDR2 is FQNEAQ (reference sequence). Trimming cost V 2 bases and J 4 bases, with 17 bases left between them. CDR3 amino acids: CASSLNGLPRVETQYF. The CDR3 nucleotides are TGTGCCAGCAGCTTAAACGGGCTACCGCGGGTAGAGACCCAGTACTTC.

The chain recombines TRBV6-1 with TRBJ2-5; tentatively, D is TRBD2 (6 bases). This CDR3 is 15 amino acids long. Per germline, CDR1 MNHNS and CDR2 SASEGT. The V gene lost 0 bases and the J gene lost 7 bases, with 15 bases spanning the gap. The CDR3 nucleotides are TGTGCCAGCAGTGAAGCATTAGGGAGTAGCGGGACCCAGTACTTC. Translating it yields CASSEALGSSGTQYF.